These 10 T cell receptor beta chains originate from one sample sequenced in a study of CD8+ T cells in alopecia areata. In each case, RNA was isolated and then reverse transcribed into cDNA as the sequencing template. Produced via immunoSEQ multiplex PCR; TCRdb's table is partial and in-frame only. This table has approximately 99,000 clones, 55% to 60% appearing once. Material: NKG2D-low CD8+ T cells sorted from blood. Every receptor here comes from a human donor with alopecia areata.

This clone was found a few times. The chain joins TRBV7-9 to TRBJ2-3, with a possible D match to TRBD2 (6 bases). The CDR3 totals 15 residues. The V end was cut by 5 bases, the J end by 3 bases, with 15 bases between. From germline, CDR1 is SEHNR and CDR2 FQNEAQ (reference sequence). CDR3 sequence reads: CASSPRGSVTDTQYF. The DNA for the CDR3 is TGTGCCAGCAGCCCCCGGGGGAGTGTGACAGATACGCAGTATTTT.

V is TRBV4-1 and J is TRBJ2-1; D is ambiguous. The CDR3 runs to 15 residues. From germline, CDR1 is MGHRA and CDR2 YSYEKL. V was pared by 4 bases and J by 1 base, with 11 bases between. The CDR3 DNA sequence: TGCGCCAGCAGCCCCCGTACAGTTTCCTACAATGAGCAGTTCTTC. Translated, it gives CASSPRTVSYNEQFF.

The chain has TRBV13 and TRBJ2-1; TRBD1 is a possible D gene (5 bases). V was clipped by 2 bases and J by 2 bases, with 7 bases between them. CDR3 length: 14 residues. CDR1 is PRHDT, CDR2 FYEKMQ, per germline (reference sequence). This CDR3 is CASSLIGAYNEQFF. As DNA, the CDR3 is TGTGCCAGCAGCTTAATAGGGGCCTACAATGAGCAGTTCTTC.

As concerns this clone: The sample has other DNA sequences that encode this CDR3 too. The chain employs TRBV9 and TRBJ2-7; TRBD1 matches at 9 bases. From germline, CDR1 is SGDLS and CDR2 YYNGEE. J lost 4 bases, V lost 4 bases, and 6 bases had no gene match. The CDR3 consists of 14 residues. The CDR3 DNA is TGTGCCAGCAGCTACCGGGACAGGGATTACGAGCAGTACTTC. Translating gives CASSYRDRDYEQYF.

Comment on this clone: The junction does not match germline at one end; this may be a read error. The chain couples TRBV6-5 to TRBJ1-2; unclear D gene. The CDR3 spans 12 residues. The V gene's germline CDR1 is MNHEY and CDR2 SVGAGI. The CDR3 bases are TGTGCCAGCAGTCCCGGAGACTACGGCTACACCTTC. Translating gives CASSPGDYGYTF.

The chain uses TRBV2 and TRBJ2-5; D is possibly TRBD1 (6 bases). This CDR3 is 14 amino acids long. CDR1 SNHLY and CDR2 FYNNEI come from the germline V gene. Trimming cost V 6 bases and J 5 bases, with 16 bases left between them. The CDR3 sequence: CASSLLGGVETQYF. In nucleotides, the CDR3 is TGTGCCAGCAGCCTATTAGGGGGAGTGGAGACCCAGTACTTC.

This clone occurred a few times. This chain uses TRBV7-9 with TRBJ1-5; D is ambiguous. Germline-derived CDR1 and CDR2 are SEHNR and FQNEAQ (reference sequence). Trimming cost V 2 bases and J 4 bases, with 3 bases left between them. CDR3 length: 12 residues. CDR3 in amino acids: CASSLPNQPQHF. In DNA, the CDR3 is TGTGCCAGCAGCTTACCGAATCAGCCCCAGCATTTT.

V is TRBV5-1 and J is TRBJ2-2; no definite D call. Trimming removed 2 bases at V and 10 bases at J, with 9 bases between. This CDR3 spans 12 amino acids. Per the germline V gene, CDR1 is SGHRS and CDR2 is YFSETQ. CDR3 sequence: CASSLRFPELFF. CDR3 bases: TGCGCCAGCAGCTTACGTTTCCCGGAGCTGTTTTTT.

The V gene is TRBV28, the J gene TRBJ2-2, with a tentative D call TRBD1 (5 bases). V lost 3 bases to trimming and J lost 2 bases, with 10 bases between them. In germline, CDR1 is MDHEN, CDR2 SYDVKM. The CDR3 consists of 15 residues. The CDR3 sequence is CASSLGRDNTGELFF. The CDR3, as DNA: TGTGCCAGCAGTTTGGGCAGGGATAACACCGGGGAGCTGTTTTTT.

This clone was seen a few times. The chain joins TRBV7-8 to TRBJ1-5, with D tentatively TRBD1 (5 bases). In germline, CDR1 is SGHVS, CDR2 FQNEAQ. The CDR3 contains 16 residues. V was shortened by 0 bases and J by 1 base, with 10 bases between the two germline ends. CDR3 nucleotides: TGTGCCAGCAGCTTAGCCGCCTGGGGGAGCAATCAGCCCCAGCATTTT. This encodes CASSLAAWGSNQPQHF.